What follows are 8 T cell receptor beta chains derived from one specimen sequenced in a study of CD8 T cells in Susac syndrome (dated by TCRdb to the late 2010s). Library method: the immunoSEQ multiplex PCR assay. RNA was extracted using the RNeasy kit, and roughly 0.5 to 1 ug of the RNA was reverse transcribed with random hexamers. The public reads were reanalyzed by TCRdb: fastp trimming at Q25, MiXCR alignment, in-frame beta chains only. Entries that share a CDR3 protein sequence are merged under the most common genes and DNA. This sample comprises 150,000 or so distinct CDR3 sequences, about 94% of them detected only once. Clones ranked in the top ten supply just over 0.2% of the sample. Sequencing was performed on CD8+ T cells from PBMCs. All receptors derive from a human donor with multiple sclerosis.

V usage is TRBV15 and J usage is TRBJ2-5, with TRBD2 matching 9 bases. The V and J ends lost 0 bases and 0 bases, in that order; junction bases with no gene match: 5. CDR3 length: 17 residues. The germline V gene encodes CDR1 LNHNV and CDR2 YYDKDF (reference sequence). CDR3 bases: TGTGCCACCAGCAGAGAAAGACTAGCGGTCGACCAAGAGACCCAGTACTTC. As protein: CATSRERLAVDQETQYF.

J is TRBJ2-7 and V is TRBV24-1, with 11 bases aligning to TRBD1. The CDR3 is 15 amino acids. The V gene end was trimmed by 4 bases and the J gene end by 2 bases; junction bases not matched to a gene: 3. Germline V gene lookup returns CDR1 KGHDR and CDR2 SFDVKD. CDR3 DNA: TGTGCCACCAGTGACCCGGGACAGGGGGCCTACGAGCAGTACTTC. As protein: CATSDPGQGAYEQYF.

This sequence joins TRBV15 and TRBJ2-3; D call uncertain. V lost 6 bases and J lost 0, with 13 bases in between. Germline V CDR1 and CDR2: LNHNV, YYDKDF (reference sequence). The CDR3 runs to 15 residues. In DNA, the CDR3 is TGTGCCACCAGTTCTGGAGATTCTAGCACAGATACGCAGTATTTT. Its protein is CATSSGDSSTDTQYF.

This chain connects TRBV3-1 to TRBJ2-5; D may be TRBD1 or TRBD2 (6 bases each). Trimming stripped 2 bases from V and 4 bases from J, with 17 bases between. There are 16 residues in the CDR3. From germline, CDR1 is LGHDT and CDR2 YNNKEL (reference sequence). The CDR3 loop is CASSQLGGEVTETQYF. CDR3 bases: TGTGCCAGCAGCCAACTGGGGGGCGAGGTGACAGAGACCCAGTACTTC.

The CDR3 region is CASSQAGAQDTQYF. The CDR3 DNA is TGTGCCAGCAGCCAAGCGGGGGCACAAGATACGCAGTATTTT. The chain is built from TRBV3-1 and TRBJ2-3; tentatively, D is TRBD1 or TRBD2 (6 bases each). V lost 1 base to trimming and J lost 5 bases, with 10 bases between them. Germline-derived CDR1 and CDR2 are LGHDT and YNNKEL (reference sequence). The CDR3 runs to 14 residues.

The rearrangement joins TRBV30 to TRBJ1-4; 9 nucleotides match TRBD1. The ends lost 3 bases at V and 8 bases at J; junction bases unmatched: 4. There are 13 residues in the CDR3. From germline, CDR1 is GTSNPN and CDR2 SVGIG (reference sequence). This chain's CDR3 is CAWRDRGREKLFF. The CDR3 region has the DNA TGTGCCTGGAGGGACAGGGGTAGAGAAAAACTGTTTTTT.

The chain carries TRBV14 and TRBJ2-7; 7 nucleotides match TRBD1. The CDR3 runs 15 residues. Trimming cost V 4 bases and J 2 bases; bases outside gene matches: 8. Germline V gene data show CDR1 as SGHDN and CDR2 as FVKESK. The CDR3 loop is CASSRSDRVTYEQYF. CDR3 bases: TGTGCCAGCAGCCGCTCCGACAGGGTGACCTACGAGCAGTACTTC.

The V call is TRBV28, the J call TRBJ1-1; no firm D call. CDR1 and CDR2 (germline): MDHEN, SYDVKM. V shed 5 bases and J shed 0 bases, with 10 bases lying between them. The CDR3 runs 14 residues. CDR3 coding DNA: TGTGCCAGCAGTCCCTCCCACATGAACACTGAAGCTTTCTTT. This codes for CASSPSHMNTEAFF.